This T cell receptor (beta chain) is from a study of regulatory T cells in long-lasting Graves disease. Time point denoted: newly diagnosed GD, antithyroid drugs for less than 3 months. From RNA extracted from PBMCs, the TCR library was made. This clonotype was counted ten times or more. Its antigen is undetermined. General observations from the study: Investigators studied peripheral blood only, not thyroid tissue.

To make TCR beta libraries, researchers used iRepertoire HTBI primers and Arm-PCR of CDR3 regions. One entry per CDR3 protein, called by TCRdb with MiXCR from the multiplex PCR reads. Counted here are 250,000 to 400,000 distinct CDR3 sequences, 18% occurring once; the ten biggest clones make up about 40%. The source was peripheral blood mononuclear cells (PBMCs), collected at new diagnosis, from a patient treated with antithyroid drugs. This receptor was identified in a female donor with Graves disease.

In DNA form, the CDR3 reads TGTGCCAGCAGCTCCCCCCACCGAGGACAATCTAATGAAAAACTGTTTTTT. It is translated as CASSSPHRGQSNEKLFF. V is TRBV28 and J is TRBJ1-4; D possibly corresponds to TRBD1 (5 bases). The ends were cut back, 6 bases at V and 3 bases at J, with 20 bases in the middle. Germline V gene lookup returns CDR1 MDHEN and CDR2 SYDVKM. This CDR3 is 17 amino acids long.